This T cell receptor beta chain was documented in a study of beta chain features in type 1 diabetes. Findings and caveats of the study: In every one of the four CD4+ subsets, TCRB CDR3s were moderately but significantly shorter in Type 1 diabetes patients. For patients, the naive, central memory and Treg TCRB repertoires appeared more alike than for healthy donors.

Per germline, CDR1 MDHEN and CDR2 SYDVKM. V shed 5 bases and J shed 6 bases, with 16 bases lying between them. The CDR3 is 14 amino acids. Concerning this clone itself: Antigen specificity is unknown.

Sorting that relied on CD45RO/CCR7/CD25/CD127/CD95/CD27 yielded CD4+ naive, central memory, regulatory and stem cell-like memory cells. The whole isolated RNA underwent reverse transcription, so sequencing captured expressed TCRB transcripts. Some clones are missing from TCRdb's copy, which holds only in-frame ones; the method was immunoSEQ multiplex PCR. The sample includes 130,000 or so clones, roughly 10% of them seen just once. This receptor was taken from a man aged 25-40 years with type 1 diabetes. The chain links TRBV28 to TRBJ1-1; possibly TRBD1 for D (6 bases). Specimen: central memory CD4+ T cells from blood. The CDR3 loop is CASSPEQGRSEAFF. The CDR3 DNA reads as TGTGCCAGCAGTCCGGAACAGGGCCGGTCTGAAGCTTTCTTT. Combining the CDR3 with reference TRBV28 and TRBJ1-1 gives the whole variable domain DVKVTQSSRYLVKRTGEKVFLECVQDMDHENMFWYRQDPGLGLRLIYFSYDVKMKEKGDIPEGYSVSREKKERFSLILESASTNQTSMYLCASSPEQGRSEAFFGQGTRLTVV.